This T cell receptor (beta chain) was retrieved from a study of shared clonotypes between healthy human individuals. Study-level background: Each donor's CD8 memory used one plate, CD8 naive two, each CD4 subset three. Study-wide findings and caveats: The naive CD4 repertoires of a few donors were compared, and approximately 4.5% of clonotypes were shared.

On this clone: Its antigen is as yet unknown.

Approximately 210 ng DNA, about 30,000 T cell genomes, went into each sorted-subset replicate PCR. Profiling relied on immunoSEQ multiplex PCR, and the TCRdb table lists in-frame clones only, not all of them. The data contain 2.5 million or so clones, over 85% of them singletons. The CDR3 has 16 amino acids. The sequencing sample was made of naive CD4+ T cells sorted from blood. Stated subset: CD45RA+ positively selected. The chain links TRBV21-1 to TRBJ1-4; TRBD1, the table's D call, lacks a check against the DNA. TRBV21-1 is described as a pseudogene. The sequence derives from a young man in good health. DNA of the CDR3: TGTGCCAGCAGCAAAGACAGGTTCCAGGCTAGTGAAAAACTGTTTTTT. This encodes CASSKDRFQASEKLFF.